This TCR beta chain was identified in a study of T cells in Graves' hyperthyroidism and ophthalmopathy. Uncontrolled infections, other autoimmune diseases, pregnancy or lactation led to exclusion of patients. For the diagnoses, clinical symptoms, serum thyroxine and TRAb, thyroid ultrasound and orbital computed tomography were used. TCR beta CDR3 regions were amplified from RNA transcripts. HTBI primers were used for first-round RT-PCR of the TCR CDR3. One entry per CDR3 protein results from TCRdb running MiXCR on the multiplex PCR reads. Of about 180,000 distinct CDR3 sequences in the sample, about 17% were seen once. This clonotype was counted at least ten times. Between the trimmed V and J ends, which lost 8 bases and 2 bases, there was a span of 12 bases. This CDR3 spans 13 amino acids. CDR1 SGHTA and CDR2 FQGTGA come from the germline V gene.

What was sequenced was blood. The chain recombines TRBV7-3 with TRBJ1-1; tentative D call: TRBD1 (6 bases). This TCR came from a woman between 50 and 59 years old with Graves' hyperthyroidism. The CDR3 DNA reads as TGTGCCAGCCGGGTAGGGGGAAACACTGAAGCTTTCTTT. It yields the protein CASRVGGNTEAFF.